A selection of T cell receptor beta chains follows, all from one sample in a study of cytomegalovirus exposure and HLA in healthy donors. Clones were sequenced by immunoSEQ multiplex PCR, and TCRdb holds only the in-frame ones, with some missing. The sample includes 80,000 or so clones, approximately 57% of them seen just once. Specimen: PBMCs. The receptors were gathered from a man aged 25 to 40 in good health and CMV-seropositive. Each CDR3 is given with its conserved first and last residue. Each record gives: J gene, V gene, CDR3 length, D gene, clone size, CDR3 protein, CDR3 DNA. A D gene is named only where the DNA matches it firmly. Rows may omit the clone size; those that give it use once, few, many or a size class.

j_gene: TRBJ2-5; v_gene: TRBV9; len: 13; d_gene: .; abundance: few; CDR3aa: CASSVGGPETQYF; CDR3nt: TGTGCCAGCAGCGTCGGGGGACCAGAGACCCAGTACTTC
j_gene: TRBJ2-7; v_gene: TRBV6-1; len: 15; d_gene: TRBD2; abundance: once; CDR3aa: CASRDSGGAAYEQYF; CDR3nt: TGTGCCAGCAGGGATAGCGGGGGGGCCGCATACGAGCAGTACTTC
j_gene: TRBJ2-2; v_gene: TRBV5-6; len: 15; d_gene: TRBD1; abundance: .; CDR3aa: CASSWGTGGTGELFF; CDR3nt: TGTGCCAGCAGCTGGGGGACAGGGGGCACCGGGGAGCTGTTTTTT
j_gene: TRBJ1-5; v_gene: TRBV9; len: 15; d_gene: .; abundance: .; CDR3aa: CASSGRGVANQPQHF; CDR3nt: TGTGCCAGCAGCGGCCGGGGGGTTGCAAATCAGCCCCAGCATTTT
j_gene: TRBJ2-7; v_gene: TRBV6-1; len: 15; d_gene: TRBD1; abundance: .; CDR3aa: CASSEGTGVPYEQYF; CDR3nt: TGTGCCAGCAGTGAAGGGACAGGGGTTCCCTACGAGCAGTACTTC
j_gene: TRBJ1-1; v_gene: TRBV5-1; len: 12; d_gene: .; abundance: once; CDR3aa: CASSYGQSAAFF; CDR3nt: TGCGCCAGCAGCTACGGACAGTCTGCGGCTTTTTTT
j_gene: TRBJ1-1; v_gene: TRBV6-1; len: 13; d_gene: .; abundance: .; CDR3aa: CASNGGEVTEAFF; CDR3nt: TGTGCCAGCAATGGAGGGGAGGTCACTGAAGCTTTCTTT
j_gene: TRBJ2-2; v_gene: TRBV4-2; len: 20; d_gene: TRBD2; abundance: few; CDR3aa: CASSQEELAGDPTNTGELFF; CDR3nt: TGTGCCAGCAGCCAAGAGGAGCTAGCGGGAGACCCCACGAACACCGGGGAGCTGTTTTTT
j_gene: TRBJ1-5; v_gene: TRBV5-1; len: 14; d_gene: TRBD1; abundance: once; CDR3aa: CASSYGQGSGPQHF; CDR3nt: TGCGCCAGCAGCTACGGACAGGGGAGTGGGCCCCAGCATTTT
j_gene: TRBJ2-5; v_gene: TRBV7-9; len: 15; d_gene: TRBD2; abundance: .; CDR3aa: CASSRSGRRGETQYF; CDR3nt: TGTGCCAGCAGCCGTAGCGGGAGAAGGGGAGAGACCCAGTACTTC
j_gene: TRBJ2-7; v_gene: TRBV15; len: 15; d_gene: TRBD2; abundance: .; CDR3aa: CATKSGLAGDHEQYF; CDR3nt: TGTGCCACCAAGTCGGGACTAGCGGGAGATCACGAGCAGTACTTC
j_gene: TRBJ1-2; v_gene: TRBV28; len: 13; d_gene: .; abundance: .; CDR3aa: CASRGQRIYGYTF; CDR3nt: TGTGCCAGCAGAGGACAGAGGATCTATGGCTACACCTTC
j_gene: TRBJ1-4; v_gene: TRBV19; len: 15; d_gene: TRBD1; abundance: .; CDR3aa: CASSPRQGGNEKLFF; CDR3nt: TGTGCCAGTAGTCCTCGACAGGGTGGGAATGAAAAACTGTTTTTT
j_gene: TRBJ2-7; v_gene: TRBV4-1; len: 12; d_gene: .; abundance: .; CDR3aa: CASSQKSGEQYF; CDR3nt: TGCGCCAGCAGCCAAAAATCGGGGGAGCAGTACTTC
j_gene: TRBJ2-7; v_gene: TRBV4-2; len: 16; d_gene: TRBD1; abundance: few; CDR3aa: CASSQDPGTGSYEQYF; CDR3nt: TGTGCCAGCAGCCAAGATCCGGGGACAGGCTCCTACGAGCAGTACTTC
j_gene: TRBJ1-4; v_gene: TRBV9; len: 14; d_gene: TRBD1; abundance: .; CDR3aa: CASSDGGQGEKLFF; CDR3nt: TGTGCCAGCAGCGACGGGGGACAGGGGGAAAAACTGTTTTTT
j_gene: TRBJ2-4; v_gene: TRBV5-6; len: 16; d_gene: .; abundance: .; CDR3aa: CASSLSGRGEENIQYF; CDR3nt: TGTGCCAGCAGCTTGTCTGGCAGGGGGGAAGAAAACATTCAGTACTTC
j_gene: TRBJ2-2; v_gene: TRBV6-5; len: 14; d_gene: .; abundance: .; CDR3aa: CASSREVNTGELFF; CDR3nt: TGTGCCAGCAGCCGAGAGGTGAACACCGGGGAGCTGTTTTTT
j_gene: TRBJ2-2; v_gene: TRBV29-1; len: 14; d_gene: .; abundance: few; CDR3aa: CSAGTQANTGELFF; CDR3nt: TGCAGCGCCGGGACTCAGGCGAACACCGGGGAGCTGTTTTTT
j_gene: TRBJ2-5; v_gene: TRBV5-1; len: 16; d_gene: TRBD1; abundance: few; CDR3aa: CASSLEYRGAQETQYF; CDR3nt: TGCGCCAGCAGCTTGGAATACAGGGGGGCCCAAGAGACCCAGTACTTC
j_gene: TRBJ1-1; v_gene: TRBV9; len: 14; d_gene: .; abundance: .; CDR3aa: CASSVADRNTEAFF; CDR3nt: TGTGCCAGCAGCGTAGCCGACAGGAACACTGAAGCTTTCTTT
j_gene: TRBJ2-2; v_gene: TRBV19; len: 14; d_gene: .; abundance: few; CDR3aa: CASSISPNTGELFF; CDR3nt: TGTGCCAGTAGTATATCTCCGAACACCGGGGAGCTGTTTTTT
j_gene: TRBJ2-7; v_gene: TRBV6-4; len: 17; d_gene: TRBD2; abundance: .; CDR3aa: CASSEWRAGGSSYEQYF; CDR3nt: TGTGCCAGCAGTGAGTGGAGAGCGGGAGGAAGCTCCTACGAGCAGTACTTC
j_gene: TRBJ1-2; v_gene: TRBV5-6; len: 12; d_gene: .; abundance: .; CDR3aa: CASSLVRAGYTF; CDR3nt: TGTGCCAGCAGCTTGGTCAGGGCTGGCTACACCTTC
j_gene: TRBJ1-5; v_gene: TRBV5-4; len: 16; d_gene: .; abundance: .; CDR3aa: CASSRSGGGPNQPQHF; CDR3nt: TGTGCCAGCAGCCGATCCGGAGGAGGGCCCAATCAGCCCCAGCATTTT
j_gene: TRBJ2-7; v_gene: TRBV5-4; len: 13; d_gene: .; abundance: .; CDR3aa: CASSAGYRKEQYF; CDR3nt: TGTGCCAGCTCGGCGGGTTACAGAAAAGAGCAGTACTTC
j_gene: TRBJ1-6; v_gene: TRBV28; len: 17; d_gene: TRBD1; abundance: .; CDR3aa: CASSTTGGLSFNSPLHF; CDR3nt: TGTGCCAGCAGTACGACAGGGGGCTTGAGTTTTAATTCACCCCTCCACTTT
j_gene: TRBJ2-7; v_gene: TRBV11-3; len: 17; d_gene: TRBD2; abundance: .; CDR3aa: CASSEFRLAGPPGEQYF; CDR3nt: TGTGCCAGCAGCGAATTCCGCCTAGCGGGGCCCCCAGGCGAGCAGTACTTC
j_gene: TRBJ2-7; v_gene: TRBV20-1; len: 11; d_gene: .; abundance: .; CDR3aa: CSARDGRGQYF; CDR3nt: TGCAGTGCTAGAGATGGCCGGGGGCAGTACTTC
j_gene: TRBJ2-2; v_gene: TRBV6-6; len: 16; d_gene: TRBD2; abundance: .; CDR3aa: CASSSLAGGRGGELFF; CDR3nt: TGTGCCAGCAGTTCCCTAGCGGGGGGGCGTGGCGGGGAGCTGTTTTTT
j_gene: TRBJ2-5; v_gene: TRBV5-1; len: 14; d_gene: .; abundance: .; CDR3aa: CASSLEGVLETQYF; CDR3nt: TGCGCCAGCAGCTTGGAGGGGGTGTTAGAGACCCAGTACTTC
j_gene: TRBJ2-3; v_gene: TRBV14; len: 15; d_gene: .; abundance: .; CDR3aa: CASSRTGSRTDTQYF; CDR3nt: TGTGCCAGCAGCCGAACAGGGTCAAGAACAGATACGCAGTATTTT
j_gene: TRBJ2-2; v_gene: TRBV1; len: 15; d_gene: .; abundance: .; CDR3aa: CTSSPRDRGNGELFF; CDR3nt: TGCACCAGCAGCCCCCGGGACCGCGGGAACGGGGAGCTGTTTTTT
j_gene: TRBJ2-5; v_gene: TRBV28; len: 15; d_gene: TRBD2; abundance: few; CDR3aa: CASSETSGRAGTQYF; CDR3nt: TGTGCCAGCAGTGAAACTAGCGGGAGGGCCGGGACCCAGTACTTC
j_gene: TRBJ1-2; v_gene: TRBV6-5; len: 13; d_gene: .; abundance: few; CDR3aa: CASSSDSIYGYTF; CDR3nt: TGTGCCAGCAGTTCCGACAGTATCTATGGCTACACCTTC
j_gene: TRBJ2-1; v_gene: TRBV6-1; len: 15; d_gene: TRBD2; abundance: few; CDR3aa: CASSGTSGAYNEQFF; CDR3nt: TGTGCCAGCAGTGGGACTAGCGGGGCCTACAATGAGCAGTTCTTC
j_gene: TRBJ2-5; v_gene: TRBV7-2; len: 12; d_gene: TRBD1; abundance: .; CDR3aa: CASNTGEATQYF; CDR3nt: TGTGCCAGCAACACAGGGGAAGCGACCCAGTACTTC
j_gene: TRBJ2-1; v_gene: TRBV7-9; len: 14; d_gene: TRBD2; abundance: .; CDR3aa: CASSQLAPYNEQFF; CDR3nt: TGTGCCAGCAGCCAACTAGCGCCATACAATGAGCAGTTCTTC
j_gene: TRBJ2-5; v_gene: TRBV2; len: 14; d_gene: TRBD1; abundance: .; CDR3aa: CASSRRQGGETQYF; CDR3nt: TGTGCCAGCAGCAGGAGACAGGGCGGAGAGACCCAGTACTTC
j_gene: TRBJ2-1; v_gene: TRBV11-3; len: 16; d_gene: TRBD2; abundance: .; CDR3aa: CASSFLSRLAGSEQFF; CDR3nt: TGTGCCAGCAGCTTTTTATCTAGGCTAGCGGGCAGCGAGCAGTTCTTC
j_gene: TRBJ2-3; v_gene: TRBV6-6; len: 14; d_gene: TRBD1; abundance: .; CDR3aa: CASRYRGRPDTQYF; CDR3nt: TGTGCCAGCAGGTACAGGGGGCGACCAGATACGCAGTATTTT
j_gene: TRBJ2-3; v_gene: TRBV2; len: 13; d_gene: .; abundance: .; CDR3aa: CASGLATQDTQYF; CDR3nt: TGTGCCAGCGGGCTAGCGACTCAAGATACGCAGTATTTT
j_gene: TRBJ2-7; v_gene: TRBV4-1; len: 14; d_gene: .; abundance: few; CDR3aa: CASSQVFSEIGQYF; CDR3nt: TGCGCCAGCAGCCAAGTTTTTAGCGAAATCGGGCAGTACTTC
j_gene: TRBJ1-6; v_gene: TRBV6-5; len: 16; d_gene: TRBD1; abundance: once; CDR3aa: CASSYRQGAINSPLHF; CDR3nt: TGTGCCAGCAGTTACCGGCAGGGGGCAATTAATTCACCCCTCCACTTT
j_gene: TRBJ2-3; v_gene: TRBV4-3; len: 14; d_gene: .; abundance: few; CDR3aa: CASSRNPELHPQYF; CDR3nt: TGCGCCAGCAGCCGGAACCCGGAGTTGCATCCGCAGTATTTT
j_gene: TRBJ1-1; v_gene: TRBV2; len: 15; d_gene: .; abundance: .; CDR3aa: CASSGLSGAHTEAFF; CDR3nt: TGTGCCAGCAGTGGGTTGTCAGGGGCGCACACTGAAGCTTTCTTT
j_gene: TRBJ2-7; v_gene: TRBV19; len: 14; d_gene: TRBD1; abundance: .; CDR3aa: CASSGGDREDEQYF; CDR3nt: TGTGCCAGTTCCGGTGGGGACAGGGAAGACGAGCAGTACTTC